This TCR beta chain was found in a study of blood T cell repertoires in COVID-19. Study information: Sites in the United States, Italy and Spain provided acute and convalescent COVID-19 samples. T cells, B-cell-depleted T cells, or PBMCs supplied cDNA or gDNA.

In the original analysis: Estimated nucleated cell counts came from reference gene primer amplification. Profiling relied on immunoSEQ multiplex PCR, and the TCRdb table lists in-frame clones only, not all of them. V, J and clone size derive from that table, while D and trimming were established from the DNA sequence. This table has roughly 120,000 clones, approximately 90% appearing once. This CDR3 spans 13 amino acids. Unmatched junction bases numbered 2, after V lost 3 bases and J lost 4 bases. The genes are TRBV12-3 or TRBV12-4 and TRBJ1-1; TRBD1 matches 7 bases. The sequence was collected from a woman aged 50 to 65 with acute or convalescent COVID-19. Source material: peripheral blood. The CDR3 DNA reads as TGTGCCAGCAGTTTTGGGACAGTCACTGAAGCTTTCTTT. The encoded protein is CASSFGTVTEAFF.